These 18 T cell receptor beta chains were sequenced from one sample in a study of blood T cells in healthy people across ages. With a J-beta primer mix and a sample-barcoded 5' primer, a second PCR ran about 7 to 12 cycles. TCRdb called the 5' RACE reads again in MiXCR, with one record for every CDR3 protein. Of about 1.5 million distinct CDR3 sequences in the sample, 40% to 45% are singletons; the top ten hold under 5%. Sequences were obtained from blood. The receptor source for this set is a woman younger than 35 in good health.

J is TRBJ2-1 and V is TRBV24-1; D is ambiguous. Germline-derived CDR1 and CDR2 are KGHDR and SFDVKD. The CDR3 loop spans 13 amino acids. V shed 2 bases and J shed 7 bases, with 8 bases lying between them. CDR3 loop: CATSDWGGNEQFF. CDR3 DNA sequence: TGTGCCACCAGTGATTGGGGTGGGAATGAGCAGTTCTTC.

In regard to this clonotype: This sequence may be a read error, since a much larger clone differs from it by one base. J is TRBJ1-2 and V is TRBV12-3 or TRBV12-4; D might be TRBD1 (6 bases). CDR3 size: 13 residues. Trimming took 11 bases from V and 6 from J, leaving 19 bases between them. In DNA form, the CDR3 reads TGTGCCGGCACCCCGACAGGCCCTCATGGCTACACCTTC. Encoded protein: CAGTPTGPHGYTF.

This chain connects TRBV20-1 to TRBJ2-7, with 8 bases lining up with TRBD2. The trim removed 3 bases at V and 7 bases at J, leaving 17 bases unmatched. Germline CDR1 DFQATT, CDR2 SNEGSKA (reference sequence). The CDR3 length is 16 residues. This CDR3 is CSARPLTGLEINEQYF. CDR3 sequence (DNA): TGCAGTGCTAGGCCCTTGACGGGACTAGAAATAAATGAGCAGTACTTC.

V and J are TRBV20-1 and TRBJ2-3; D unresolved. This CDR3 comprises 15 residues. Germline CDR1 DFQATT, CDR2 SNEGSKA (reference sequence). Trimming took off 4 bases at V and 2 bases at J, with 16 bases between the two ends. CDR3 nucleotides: TGCAGTGCTACCCCGTCCAGAGATCCCACAGATACGCAGTATTTT. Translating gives CSATPSRDPTDTQYF.

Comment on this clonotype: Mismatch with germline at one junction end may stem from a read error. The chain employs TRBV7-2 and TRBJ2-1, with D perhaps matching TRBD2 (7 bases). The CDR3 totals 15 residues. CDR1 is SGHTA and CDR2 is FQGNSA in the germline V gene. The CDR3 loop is CASSGGRGWYKEQFF. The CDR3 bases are TGTGCCAGCAGTGGGGGGCGGGGGTGGTACAAGGAGCAGTTCTTC.

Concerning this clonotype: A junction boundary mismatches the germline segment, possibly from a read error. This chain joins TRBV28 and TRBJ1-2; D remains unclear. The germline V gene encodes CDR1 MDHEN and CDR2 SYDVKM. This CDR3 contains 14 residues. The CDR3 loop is CASSSQEANYGYTF. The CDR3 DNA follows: TGTGCCAGCAGTTCCCAAGAGGCGAACTATGGTTACACCTTC.

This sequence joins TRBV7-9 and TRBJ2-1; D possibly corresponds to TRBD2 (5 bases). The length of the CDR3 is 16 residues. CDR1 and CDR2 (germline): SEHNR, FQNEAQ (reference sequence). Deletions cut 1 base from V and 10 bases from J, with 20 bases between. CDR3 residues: CASSLVGRAEIYEQFF. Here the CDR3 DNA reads TGTGCCAGCAGCTTAGTTGGGCGGGCAGAGATTTACGAGCAGTTCTTC.

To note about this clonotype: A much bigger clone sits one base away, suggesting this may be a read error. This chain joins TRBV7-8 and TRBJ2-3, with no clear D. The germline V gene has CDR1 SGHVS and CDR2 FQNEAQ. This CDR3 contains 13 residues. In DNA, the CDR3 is TGTGTCAGCAGCAGAGAGTTGGCAGATACGCAGTATTTT. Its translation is CVSSRELADTQYF.

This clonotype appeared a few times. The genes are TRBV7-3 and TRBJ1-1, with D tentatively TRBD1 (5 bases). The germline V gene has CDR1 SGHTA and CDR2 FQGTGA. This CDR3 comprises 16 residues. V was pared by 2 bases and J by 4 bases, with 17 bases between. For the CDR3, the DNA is TGTGCCAGCAGCTTACAGGGCGGGGGGTCCATCACTGAAGCTTTCTTT. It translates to CASSLQGGGSITEAFF.

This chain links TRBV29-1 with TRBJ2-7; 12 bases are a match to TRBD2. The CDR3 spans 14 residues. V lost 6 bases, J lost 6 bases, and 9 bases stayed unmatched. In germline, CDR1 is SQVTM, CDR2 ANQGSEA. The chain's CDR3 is CSVLDLAGGCEQYF. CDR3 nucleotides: TGCAGCGTCTTAGATCTAGCGGGAGGGTGCGAGCAGTACTTC.

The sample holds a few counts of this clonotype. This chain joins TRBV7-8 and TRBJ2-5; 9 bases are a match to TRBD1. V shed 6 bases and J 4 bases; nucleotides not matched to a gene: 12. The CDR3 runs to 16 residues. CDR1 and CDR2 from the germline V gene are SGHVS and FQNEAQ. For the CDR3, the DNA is TGTGCCAGCAGGAGGACCCGACAGGGGGTAGGAGAGACCCAGTACTTC. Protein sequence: CASRRTRQGVGETQYF.

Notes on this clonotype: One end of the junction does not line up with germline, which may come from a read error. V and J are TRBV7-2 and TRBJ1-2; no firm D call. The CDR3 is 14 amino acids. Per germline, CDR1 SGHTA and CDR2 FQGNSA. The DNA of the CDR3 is TGTGCCTGCAGCTTAGAGGCAACTAACTATGGCTACACCTTC. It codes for CACSLEATNYGYTF.

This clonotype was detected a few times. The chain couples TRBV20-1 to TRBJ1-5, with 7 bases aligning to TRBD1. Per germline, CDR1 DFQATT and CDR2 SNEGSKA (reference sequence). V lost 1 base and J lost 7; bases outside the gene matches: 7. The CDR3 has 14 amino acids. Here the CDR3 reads CSARVGTDIQPQHF. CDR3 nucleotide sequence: TGCAGTGCTAGAGTCGGGACAGACATACAGCCCCAGCATTTT.

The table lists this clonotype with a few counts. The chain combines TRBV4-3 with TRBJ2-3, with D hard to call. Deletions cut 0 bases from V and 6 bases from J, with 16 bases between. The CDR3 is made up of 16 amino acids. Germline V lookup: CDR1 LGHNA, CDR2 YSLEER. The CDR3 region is CASSQEGSAAADTQYF. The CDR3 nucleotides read TGCGCCAGCAGCCAAGAGGGGTCGGCTGCGGCCGATACGCAGTATTTT.

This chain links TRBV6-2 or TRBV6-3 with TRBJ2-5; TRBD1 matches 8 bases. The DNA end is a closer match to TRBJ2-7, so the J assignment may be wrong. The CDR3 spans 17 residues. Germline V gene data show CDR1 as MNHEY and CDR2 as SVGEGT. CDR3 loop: CASTPRGVDRGSCEQYF. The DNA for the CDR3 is TGTGCCAGCACCCCTCGGGGAGTTGACAGGGGTTCGTGCGAGCAGTACTTC.

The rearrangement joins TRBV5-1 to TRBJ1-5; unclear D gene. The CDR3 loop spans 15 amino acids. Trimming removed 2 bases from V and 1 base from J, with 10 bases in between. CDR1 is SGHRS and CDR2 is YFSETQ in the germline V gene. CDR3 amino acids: CASSFSDGSNQPQHF. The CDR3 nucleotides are TGCGCCAGCAGCTTTTCGGACGGGAGCAATCAGCCCCAGCATTTT.

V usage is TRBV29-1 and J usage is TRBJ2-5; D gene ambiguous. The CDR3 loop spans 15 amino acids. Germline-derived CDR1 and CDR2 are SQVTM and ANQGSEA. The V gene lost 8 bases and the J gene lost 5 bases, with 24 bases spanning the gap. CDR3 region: CSIDSVGSLGETQYF. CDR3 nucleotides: TGCAGCATCGACTCGGTTGGTTCTCTCGGGGAGACCCAGTACTTC.

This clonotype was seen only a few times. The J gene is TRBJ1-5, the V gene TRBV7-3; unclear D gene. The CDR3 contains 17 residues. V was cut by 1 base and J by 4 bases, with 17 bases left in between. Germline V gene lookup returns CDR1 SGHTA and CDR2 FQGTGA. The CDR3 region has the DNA TGTGCCAGCAGCTTAATGGGTCGGCAGACTAGTAATCAGCCCCAGCATTTT. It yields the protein CASSLMGRQTSNQPQHF.